This is a list of T cell receptor beta chains from one sample in a study of control samples from healthy donors and cancer patients. Repertoires were generated with immunoSEQ multiplex PCR, while TCRdb's copy carries only in-frame clones and drops some. The sample comprises 94,000 or so clones, 84% of which are singletons, and under 40% rests with the top ten. The sequencing sample was made of PBMCs. Receptors originate from a man between 65 and 80 years old with lung cancer. The CDR3 runs from the conserved cysteine through the conserved F or W. A D gene is named only where the DNA matches it firmly. Expanded clones get a size class; other rows say once, few or many, or leave the size out.

V gene	D gene	J gene	clone size	CDR3 protein	CDR3 DNA
TRBV6-2/TRBV6-3	TRBD1	TRBJ2-7	NA	CASSLRDRADFSYEQYF	TGTGCCAGCAGCCTCAGGGACAGGGCCGATTTCTCCTACGAGCAGTACTTC
TRBV7-2	NA	TRBJ2-7	NA	CASSATYEQYF	TGTGCCAGCAGCGCCACCTACGAGCAGTACTTC
TRBV5-1	NA	TRBJ2-7	once	CASSLIGMSSYEQYF	TGCGCCAGCAGCTTGATCGGGATGAGCTCCTACGAGCAGTACTTC
TRBV6-5	NA	TRBJ2-2	NA	CASTDELGELFF	TGTGCCAGCACCGACGAACTCGGGGAGCTGTTTTTT
TRBV29-1	NA	TRBJ2-5	NA	CSVAWGARETQYF	TGCAGCGTTGCGTGGGGGGCGCGTGAGACCCAGTACTTC
TRBV19	TRBD1	TRBJ1-2	few	CASRGRRQGTFGYGYTF	TGTGCCAGTAGGGGTCGTAGACAGGGGACTTTTGGCTATGGCTACACCTTC
TRBV5-5	NA	TRBJ1-6	NA	CASTAQAASPLHF	TGTGCCAGCACCGCACAGGCGGCTTCACCCCTCCACTTT
TRBV7-2	TRBD1	TRBJ1-4	NA	CASSLASRGTNEKLFF	TGTGCCAGCAGCTTAGCGTCCAGGGGGACTAATGAAAAACTGTTTTTT
TRBV5-1	TRBD1	TRBJ1-4	NA	CASSAGTDEKLFF	TGCGCCAGCAGCGCAGGGACAGATGAAAAACTGTTTTTT
TRBV7-2	NA	TRBJ2-1	NA	CASSLRTVNEQFF	TGTGCCAGCAGCCTAAGGACAGTCAATGAGCAGTTCTTC
TRBV18	TRBD2	TRBJ2-3	NA	CASSPLVGSGGGTDTQYF	TGTGCCAGCTCACCCCTCGTGGGTAGCGGGGGAGGCACAGATACGCAGTATTTT
TRBV19	TRBD2	TRBJ2-7	NA	CASSKSTSGGLSYEQYF	TGTGCCAGTAGTAAGTCGACTAGCGGGGGGCTCTCCTACGAGCAGTACTTC
TRBV3-1/TRBV3-2	NA	TRBJ2-7	NA	CASSATIYEQYF	TGTGCCAGCAGCGCCACCATTTACGAGCAGTACTTC
TRBV18	TRBD1	TRBJ2-7	NA	CASSPGQDRSKYF	TGTGCCAGCTCACCCGGACAGGACCGCTCGAAGTACTTC
TRBV6-6	TRBD1	TRBJ2-2	NA	CAAEDRGAGELFF	TGTGCCGCTGAGGACAGGGGCGCCGGGGAGCTGTTTTTT
TRBV9	NA	TRBJ2-1	NA	CASSVDAGMGSYNEQFF	TGTGCCAGCAGCGTAGACGCCGGGATGGGCTCCTACAATGAGCAGTTCTTC
TRBV6-5	NA	TRBJ2-5	NA	CASSYPGETQYF	TGTGCCAGCAGTTATCCCGGGGAGACCCAGTACTTC
TRBV6-5	TRBD1	TRBJ1-1	NA	CASSSLTGTTEAFF	TGTGCCAGCAGTTCGCTGACAGGGACCACTGAAGCTTTCTTT
TRBV19	NA	TRBJ1-1	NA	CASSIGGALMNTEAFF	TGTGCCAGTAGTATAGGGGGGGCTCTCATGAACACTGAAGCTTTCTTT
TRBV3-1/TRBV3-2	NA	TRBJ2-6	NA	CASSQVMSGANVLTF	TGTGCCAGCAGCCAAGTAATGTCTGGGGCCAACGTCCTGACTTTC
TRBV21-1	NA	TRBJ2-1	once	CALSFSYNEQFF	TGTGCCCTTTCCTTTTCCTACAATGAGCAGTTCTTC
TRBV5-1	TRBD1	TRBJ1-1	NA	CASSLEGQGAAEAFF	TGCGCCAGCAGCTTGGAAGGACAGGGGGCCGCTGAAGCTTTCTTT
TRBV10-3	TRBD1	TRBJ2-7	once	CAISATGASYEQYF	TGTGCCATCAGCGCGACAGGGGCCTCCTACGAGCAGTACTTC
TRBV10-3	NA	TRBJ1-2	NA	CAITRAGDGYTF	TGTGCCATCACCAGGGCCGGAGATGGCTACACCTTC
TRBV27	NA	TRBJ1-1	NA	CASSLRPLMNTEAFF	TGTGCCAGCAGTTTAAGACCACTCATGAACACTGAAGCTTTCTTT
TRBV6-5	TRBD1	TRBJ2-7	NA	CASSYSTGTGDFEQYF	TGTGCCAGCAGTTACTCAACCGGGACAGGGGATTTTGAGCAGTACTTC
TRBV3-1/TRBV3-2	TRBD1	TRBJ1-3	NA	CASTFTGVEGNTIYF	TGTGCCAGCACCTTTACAGGGGTAGAAGGAAACACCATATATTTT
TRBV7-8	NA	TRBJ2-1	NA	CASSFTYSYNEQFF	TGTGCCAGCAGCTTTACATACTCCTACAATGAGCAGTTCTTC
TRBV2	NA	TRBJ1-3	NA	CASSDPHNTIYF	TGTGCCAGCAGTGACCCGCACAACACCATATATTTT
TRBV7-9	NA	TRBJ2-2	NA	CASKLLTGSAGELFF	TGTGCCAGCAAGCTACTGACAGGTTCGGCCGGGGAGCTGTTTTTT
TRBV6-4	NA	TRBJ1-1	NA	CASRGVRTEAFF	TGTGCCAGCCGTGGCGTGCGCACTGAAGCTTTCTTT
TRBV7-6	NA	TRBJ2-5	once	CASRSPGGQETQYF	TGTGCCAGCAGGTCACCCGGGGGACAAGAGACCCAGTACTTC
TRBV5-1	TRBD1	TRBJ2-3	NA	CASSFGGRTGSTDTQYF	TGCGCCAGCAGCTTCGGGGGCCGGACAGGGAGCACAGATACGCAGTATTTT
TRBV28	NA	TRBJ1-5	once	CASSPETGLGNQPQHF	TGTGCCAGCAGTCCCGAGACAGGCCTAGGCAATCAGCCCCAGCATTTT
TRBV5-5	NA	TRBJ2-1	NA	CASSLDSYNEQFF	TGTGCCAGCAGCTTGGACTCCTACAATGAGCAGTTCTTC
TRBV6-5	TRBD1	TRBJ1-1	NA	CASSYQGADTEAFF	TGTGCCAGCAGTTACCAGGGGGCCGACACTGAAGCTTTCTTT
TRBV9	NA	TRBJ2-3	NA	CASSPPRLGTDTQYF	TGTGCCAGCAGCCCCCCCCGCTTGGGCACAGATACGCAGTATTTT
TRBV10-2	NA	TRBJ1-1	NA	CASLFGVNTEAFF	TGCGCCAGCCTGTTCGGGGTGAACACTGAAGCTTTCTTT
TRBV25-1	TRBD1	TRBJ2-1	NA	CASRSPGTGGAGEQFF	TGTGCCAGCAGAAGTCCCGGGACAGGGGGCGCAGGGGAGCAGTTCTTC
TRBV5-6	NA	TRBJ2-7	NA	CASSLSRTYEQYF	TGTGCCAGCAGCTTATCCAGGACCTACGAGCAGTACTTC
TRBV27	NA	TRBJ2-7	NA	CASSPGQLGHEQYF	TGTGCCAGCAGTCCCGGACAGTTGGGCCACGAGCAGTACTTC
TRBV6-4	TRBD1	TRBJ2-3	NA	CASSGQGDTQYF	TGTGCCAGCAGTGGACAGGGTGATACGCAGTATTTT